Given below is one TCR beta chain in context. Antigen unknown. Preparation of TRB cDNA libraries relied on 5' RACE carrying UMI labels. Following a re-call of the 5' RACE reads, TCRdb has one entry per CDR3 protein and lacks DNA. This repertoire includes some 150,000 distinct CDR3 sequences. This sample was included in a study of CXCR3-negative and CXCR3-positive naive CD8 T cells. Study details: The TRB read total, about 135 million, broke down to about 1.5 +/- 0.3 million reads per library. Study outcomes and limitations: CXCR3-negative naive cells had less hydrophobic TRB CDR3s than did CXCR3-positive naive cells.

The CDR3 length is 14 residues. The germline V gene encodes CDR1 LGHNA and CDR2 YSLEER. Sequences were obtained from naive CXCR3+ CD8+ T cells from blood. Subset defined: CD45RO-CCR7+CD27+CD95- naive CD8+ T cells expressing CXCR3 (TNR3+). V is TRBV4-3 and J is TRBJ1-1. The receptor was isolated from a human donor in good health. Some clones in this sample may be carry-over from other donors' samples. The CDR3 here is CASSLGPIEREAFF.